This is a list of T cell receptor beta chains from one sample in a study of read filtering for tumor transcriptome and immune sequencing. TCRdb independently ran MiXCR on the reads; one entry per CDR3 protein. Among 50,000 or so distinct CDR3 sequences, over 9.5% were seen once, and the ten largest hold roughly 15%. Sequenced: a population of CD138-negative cells sorted from bone marrow. These receptors were obtained from a donor at least 40 years old with multiple myeloma. The CDR3 runs from the conserved cysteine through the conserved F or W. A D gene is named only where the DNA matches it firmly. Rows give clone size only sometimes, using once, few, many, or a class for an expanded clone.

d_gene,j_gene,abundance,v_gene,CDR3aa,CDR3nt
-,TRBJ1-5,many,TRBV7-9,CASSFSGPGQPQHF,TGTGCCAGCAGCTTTTCAGGGCCCGGTCAGCCCCAGCATTTT
TRBD1,TRBJ1-1,many,TRBV2,CASSETGTMNTEAFF,TGTGCCAGCAGTGAGACAGGGACCATGAACACTGAAGCTTTCTTT
-,TRBJ2-2,many,TRBV18,CVSSRDKDTGELFF,TGTGTCAGCTCCCGAGACAAAGACACCGGGGAGCTGTTTTTT
TRBD1,TRBJ2-7,many,TRBV7-9,CASSLVPTGVDEQYF,TGTGCCAGCAGCTTGGTTCCTACAGGGGTCGACGAGCAGTACTTC
-,TRBJ2-5,many,TRBV20-1,CSATTQETQYF,TGCAGTGCTACGACTCAAGAGACCCAGTACTTC
-,TRBJ2-3,many,TRBV7-4,CASSVFLDCPQDTQYF,TGTGCCAGCAGCGTTTTTCTAGATTGTCCTCAAGATACGCAGTATTTT
TRBD2,TRBJ2-1,-,TRBV29-1,CSVEGGRGVDEQFF,TGCAGCGTGGAAGGGGGGCGGGGGGTCGATGAGCAGTTCTTC
-,TRBJ1-5,many,TRBV4-3,CASSQETGNQPQHF,TGCGCCAGCAGCCAAGAAACAGGAAATCAGCCCCAGCATTTT
-,TRBJ2-5,many,TRBV18,CASSLGQQETQYF,TGTGCCAGCTCGCTTGGACAGCAAGAGACCCAGTACTTC
-,TRBJ1-1,few,TRBV7-9,CASSLTRAGKMNTEAFF,TGTGCCAGCAGCTTAACGAGGGCAGGAAAGATGAACACTGAAGCTTTCTTT
-,TRBJ2-5,-,TRBV5-1,CASSLGRVEQETQYF,TGCGCCAGCAGCTTGGGTAGGGTTGAGCAAGAGACCCAGTACTTC
-,TRBJ2-1,many,TRBV20-1,CSARVAGSGNEQFF,TGCAGTGCTAGAGTTGCGGGGAGTGGCAATGAGCAGTTCTTC
TRBD2,TRBJ2-1,many,TRBV7-2,CASSLTSGAGYNEQFF,TGTGCCAGCAGCTTAACCAGCGGGGCCGGATACAATGAGCAGTTCTTC
TRBD2,TRBJ2-1,many,TRBV7-9,CASSLSSGNNEQFF,TGTGCCAGCAGCTTATCTAGCGGAAACAATGAGCAGTTCTTC
-,TRBJ2-1,many,TRBV20-1,CSARDVKEQFF,TGCAGTGCAAGGGACGTCAAGGAGCAGTTCTTC
TRBD2,TRBJ2-5,many,TRBV7-2,CASSYRLAGGETQYF,TGTGCCAGCAGCTACCGACTAGCGGGAGGGGAGACCCAGTACTTC
-,TRBJ2-1,many,TRBV5-1,CASSAIEGDEQFF,TGCGCCAGCAGCGCAATCGAGGGGGATGAGCAGTTCTTC
-,TRBJ2-5,many,TRBV18,CASSPLPWDLTSPQETQYF,TGTGCCAGCTCACCACTTCCTTGGGATCTGACTAGTCCCCAAGAGACCCAGTACTTC
-,TRBJ1-5,many,TRBV30,CAWSVGGYGQPQHF,TGTGCCTGGAGTGTAGGGGGATACGGCCAGCCCCAGCATTTT
-,TRBJ1-4,many,TRBV7-2,CASSLGWRNEKLFF,TGTGCCAGCAGCTTAGGGTGGAGGAATGAAAAACTGTTTTTT
TRBD1,TRBJ2-1,many,TRBV6-6,CASSLDGQAEQFF,TGTGCCAGCAGTCTCGATGGACAGGCCGAGCAGTTCTTC
TRBD2,TRBJ2-3,many,TRBV3-1,CASSFSGSTDTQYF,TGTGCCAGCAGCTTTAGCGGGAGCACAGATACGCAGTATTTT
-,TRBJ2-7,many,TRBV7-2,CASSQGGPVYEQYF,TGTGCCAGCAGCCAAGGGGGTCCCGTCTACGAGCAGTACTTC
TRBD2,TRBJ2-2,many,TRBV12-3/TRBV12-4,CASQREETGELFF,TGTGCCAGCCAGCGGGAGGAGACCGGGGAGCTGTTTTTT
-,TRBJ1-5,many,TRBV18,CASSPAGQPQHF,TGTGCCAGCTCACCAGCGGGACAGCCCCAGCATTTT
-,TRBJ2-5,-,TRBV7-2,CASSLARTVVQETQYF,TGTGCCAGCAGCTTAGCGAGGACAGTCGTGCAAGAGACCCAGTACTTC
-,TRBJ2-7,many,TRBV13,CASSLESRSYEQYF,TGTGCCAGCAGCTTAGAATCTAGATCCTACGAGCAGTACTTC
-,TRBJ2-3,many,TRBV18,CASSLTTRDTQYF,TGTGCCAGCTCACTTACCACCAGGGATACGCAGTATTTT
-,TRBJ2-3,-,TRBV25-1,CASSEPPAGTQYF,TGTGCCAGCAGTGAACCCCCCGCAGGTACGCAGTATTTT
-,TRBJ2-2,-,TRBV10-3,CAISSGTTGELFF,TGTGCCATCAGCTCAGGGACCACCGGGGAGCTGTTTTTT
-,TRBJ2-2,many,TRBV7-9,CASSDPLVGANTGELFF,TGTGCCAGCAGCGATCCTTTGGTGGGAGCGAACACCGGGGAGCTGTTTTTT
-,TRBJ1-1,many,TRBV7-9,CASSPRTGNTEAFF,TGTGCCAGCAGCCCCCGGACGGGGAACACTGAAGCTTTCTTT
TRBD2,TRBJ2-1,many,TRBV7-2,CASSRNLAGSSYNEQFF,TGTGCCAGCAGCCGAAATCTAGCGGGATCGTCCTACAATGAGCAGTTCTTC
-,TRBJ2-2,many,TRBV14,CASSLSRNTGELFF,TGTGCCAGCAGCCTATCACGAAACACCGGGGAGCTGTTTTTT
-,TRBJ2-5,-,TRBV2,CASGGYETQHF,TGTGCCAGCGGTGGATACGAGACCCAGCACTTC
-,TRBJ2-7,once,TRBV2,CASSDPPYEQYF,TGTGCCAGCAGTGACCCCCCCTACGAGCAGTACTTC